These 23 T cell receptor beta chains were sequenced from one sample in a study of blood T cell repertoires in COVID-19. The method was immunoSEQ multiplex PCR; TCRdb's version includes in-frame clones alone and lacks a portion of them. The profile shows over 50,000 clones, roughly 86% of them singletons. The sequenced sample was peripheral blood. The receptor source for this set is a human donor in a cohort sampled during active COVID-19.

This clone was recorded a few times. In DNA form, the CDR3 reads TGTGCCAGCAAGCGTGGTGATAGCAATCAGCCCCAGCATTTT. Encoded protein: CASKRGDSNQPQHF. V is TRBV2 and J is TRBJ1-5, with unresolved D. This CDR3 contains 14 residues. Germline V lookup: CDR1 SNHLY, CDR2 FYNNEI. The germline V and J ends were trimmed by 7 bases and 0 bases, with 10 bases remaining between them.

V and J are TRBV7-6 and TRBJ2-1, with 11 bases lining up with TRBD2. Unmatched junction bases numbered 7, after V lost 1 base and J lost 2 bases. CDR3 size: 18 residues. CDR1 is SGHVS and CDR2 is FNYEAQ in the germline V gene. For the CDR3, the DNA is TGTGCCAGCAGCTTAGGACTAGCGGGAAATGCTCCCTACAATGAGCAGTTCTTC. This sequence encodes CASSLGLAGNAPYNEQFF.

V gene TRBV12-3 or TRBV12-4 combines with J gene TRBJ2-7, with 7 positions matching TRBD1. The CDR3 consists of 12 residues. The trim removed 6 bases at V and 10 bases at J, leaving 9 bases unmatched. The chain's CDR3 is CASRRAGGSQYF. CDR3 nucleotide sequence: TGTGCCAGCAGGCGGGCAGGGGGTAGCCAGTACTTC.

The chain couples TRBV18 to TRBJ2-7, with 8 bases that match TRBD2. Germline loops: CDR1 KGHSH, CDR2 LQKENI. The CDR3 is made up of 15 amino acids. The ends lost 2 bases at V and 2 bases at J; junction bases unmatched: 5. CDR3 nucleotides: TGTGCCAGCTCACCAAGTGGACTAGCAGCCTACGAGCAGTACTTC. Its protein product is CASSPSGLAAYEQYF.

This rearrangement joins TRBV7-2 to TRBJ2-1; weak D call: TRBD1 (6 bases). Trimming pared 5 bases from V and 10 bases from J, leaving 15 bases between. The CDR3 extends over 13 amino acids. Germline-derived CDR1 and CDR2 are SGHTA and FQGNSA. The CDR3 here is CASSLQPQGEQFF. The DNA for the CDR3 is TGTGCCAGCAGCCTGCAACCACAGGGCGAGCAGTTCTTC. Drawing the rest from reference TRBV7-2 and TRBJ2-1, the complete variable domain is GAGVSQSPSNKVTEKGKDVELRCDPISGHTALYWYRQSLGQGLEFLIYFQGNSAPDKSGLPSDRFSAERTGGSVSTLTIQRTQQEDSAVYLCASSLQPQGEQFFGPGTRLTVL.

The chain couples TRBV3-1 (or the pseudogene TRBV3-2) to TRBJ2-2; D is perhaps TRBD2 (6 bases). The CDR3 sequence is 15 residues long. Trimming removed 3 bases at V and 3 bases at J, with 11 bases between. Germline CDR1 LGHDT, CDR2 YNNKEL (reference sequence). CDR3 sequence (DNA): TGTGCCAGCAGCCAGTCGACTAGTGACACCGGGGAGCTGTTTTTT. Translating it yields CASSQSTSDTGELFF.

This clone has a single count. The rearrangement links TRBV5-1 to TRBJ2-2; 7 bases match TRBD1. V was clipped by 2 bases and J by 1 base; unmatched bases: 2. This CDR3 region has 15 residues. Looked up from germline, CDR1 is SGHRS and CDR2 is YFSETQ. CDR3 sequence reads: CASSLTGVNTGELFF. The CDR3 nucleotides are TGCGCCAGCAGCTTAACAGGGGTGAACACCGGGGAGCTGTTTTTT. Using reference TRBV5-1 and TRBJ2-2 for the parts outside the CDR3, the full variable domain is KAGVTQTPRYLIKTRGQQVTLSCSPISGHRSVSWYQQTPGQGLQFLFEYFSETQRNKGNFPGRFSGRQFSNSRSEMNVSTLELGDSALYLCASSLTGVNTGELFFGEGSRLTVL.

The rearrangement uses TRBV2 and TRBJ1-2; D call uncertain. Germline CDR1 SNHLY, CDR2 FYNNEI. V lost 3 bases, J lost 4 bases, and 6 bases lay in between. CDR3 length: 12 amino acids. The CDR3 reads CASSDYSYGYTF. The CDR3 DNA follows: TGTGCCAGCAGTGATTACAGCTATGGCTACACCTTC.

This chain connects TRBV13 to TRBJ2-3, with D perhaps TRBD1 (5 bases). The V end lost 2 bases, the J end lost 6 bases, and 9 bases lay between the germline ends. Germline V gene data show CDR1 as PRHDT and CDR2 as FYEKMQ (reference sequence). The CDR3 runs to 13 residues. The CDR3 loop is CASSLKGPDTQYF. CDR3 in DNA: TGTGCCAGCAGCTTAAAGGGGCCCGATACGCAGTATTTT. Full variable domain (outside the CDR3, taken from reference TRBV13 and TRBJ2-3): AAGVIQSPRHLIKEKRETATLKCYPIPRHDTVYWYQQGPGQDPQFLISFYEKMQSDKGSIPDRFSAQQFSDYHSELNMSSLELGDSALYFCASSLKGPDTQYFGPGTRLTVL.

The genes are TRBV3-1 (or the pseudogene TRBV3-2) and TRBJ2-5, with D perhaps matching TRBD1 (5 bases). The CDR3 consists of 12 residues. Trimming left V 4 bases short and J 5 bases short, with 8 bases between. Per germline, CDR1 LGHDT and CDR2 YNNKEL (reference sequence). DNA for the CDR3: TGTGCCAGCAGCCGCAGGGTGGAGACCCAGTACTTC. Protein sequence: CASSRRVETQYF.

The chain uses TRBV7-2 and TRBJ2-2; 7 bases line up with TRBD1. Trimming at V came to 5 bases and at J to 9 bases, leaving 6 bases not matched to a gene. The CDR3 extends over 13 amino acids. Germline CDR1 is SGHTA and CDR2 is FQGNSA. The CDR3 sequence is CASSPTGARELFF. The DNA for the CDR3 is TGTGCCAGCAGCCCAACAGGGGCGCGGGAGCTGTTTTTT. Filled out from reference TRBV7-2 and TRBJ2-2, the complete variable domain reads GAGVSQSPSNKVTEKGKDVELRCDPISGHTALYWYRQSLGQGLEFLIYFQGNSAPDKSGLPSDRFSAERTGGSVSTLTIQRTQQEDSAVYLCASSPTGARELFFGEGSRLTVL.

The CDR3 bases are TGTGCCAGCAGCCTCGAGGCAGATACGCAGTATTTT. It specifies CASSLEADTQYF. V is TRBV12-3 or TRBV12-4 and J is TRBJ2-3; D gene uncertain. The CDR3 runs to 12 residues. Trimming removed 6 bases from V and 4 bases from J, with 8 bases in between.

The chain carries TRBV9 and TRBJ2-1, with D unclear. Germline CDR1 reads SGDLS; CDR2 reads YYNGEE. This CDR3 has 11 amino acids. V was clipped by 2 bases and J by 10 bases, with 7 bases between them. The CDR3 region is CASSVLEEQFF. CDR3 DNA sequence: TGTGCCAGCAGCGTGCTGGAGGAGCAGTTCTTC.

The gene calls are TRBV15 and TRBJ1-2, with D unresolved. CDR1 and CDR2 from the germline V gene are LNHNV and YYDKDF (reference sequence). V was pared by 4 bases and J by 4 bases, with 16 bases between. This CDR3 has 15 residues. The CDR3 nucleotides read TGTGCCACCAGCACAGAGAGTGGGCCAGCCTATGGCTACACCTTC. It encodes CATSTESGPAYGYTF.

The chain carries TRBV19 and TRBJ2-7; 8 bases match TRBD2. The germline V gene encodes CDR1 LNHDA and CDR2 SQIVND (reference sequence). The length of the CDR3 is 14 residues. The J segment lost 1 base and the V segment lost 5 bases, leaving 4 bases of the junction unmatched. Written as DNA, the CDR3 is TGTGCCAGTAGTCCGCGGGAGGAATCCTACGAGCAGTACTTC. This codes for CASSPREESYEQYF.

The CDR3 coding sequence is TGTGCCAGCAGTTTATGGCTCCCTCAGGGGGTGGGGGAACTGTTTTTT. It translates to CASSLWLPQGVGELFF. The chain carries TRBV27 and TRBJ1-4; 7 bases align to TRBD1. The germline V gene encodes CDR1 MNHEY and CDR2 SMNVEV (reference sequence). Trimming removed 1 base from V and 12 bases from J; junction bases left unmatched: 14. This CDR3 is built from 16 residues.

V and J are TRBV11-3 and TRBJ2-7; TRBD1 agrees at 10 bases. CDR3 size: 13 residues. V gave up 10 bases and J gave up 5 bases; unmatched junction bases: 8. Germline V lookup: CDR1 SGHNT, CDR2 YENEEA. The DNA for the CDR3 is TGTGCCACCACCGGGACAGGGGTGGACGAGCAGTACTTC. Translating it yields CATTGTGVDEQYF. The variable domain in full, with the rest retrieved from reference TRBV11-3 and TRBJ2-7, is EAGVVQSPRYKIIEKKQPVAFWCNPISGHNTLYWYLQNLGQGPELLIRYENEEAVDDSQLPKDRFSAERLKGVDSTLKIQPAELGDSAVYLCATTGTGVDEQYFGPGTRLTVT.

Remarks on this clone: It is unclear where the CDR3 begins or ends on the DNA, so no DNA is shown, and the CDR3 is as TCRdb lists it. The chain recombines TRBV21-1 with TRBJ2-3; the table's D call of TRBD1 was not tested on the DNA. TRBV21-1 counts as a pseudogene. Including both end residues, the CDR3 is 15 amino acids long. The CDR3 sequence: CASSKVGRGTDTQYF.

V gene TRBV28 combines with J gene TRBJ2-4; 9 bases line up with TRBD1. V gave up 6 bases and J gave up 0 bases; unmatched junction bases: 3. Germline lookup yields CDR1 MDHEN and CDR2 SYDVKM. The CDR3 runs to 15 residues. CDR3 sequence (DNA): TGTGCCAGCAGGGGACAGGGTTTAGCCAAAAACATTCAGTACTTC. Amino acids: CASRGQGLAKNIQYF.

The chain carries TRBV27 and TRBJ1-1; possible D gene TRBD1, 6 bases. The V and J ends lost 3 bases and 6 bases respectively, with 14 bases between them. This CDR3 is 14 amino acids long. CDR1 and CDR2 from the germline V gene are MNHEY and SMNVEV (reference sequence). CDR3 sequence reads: CASSFSLGGSEAFF. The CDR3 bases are TGTGCCAGCAGTTTTTCTCTAGGGGGATCTGAAGCTTTCTTT.

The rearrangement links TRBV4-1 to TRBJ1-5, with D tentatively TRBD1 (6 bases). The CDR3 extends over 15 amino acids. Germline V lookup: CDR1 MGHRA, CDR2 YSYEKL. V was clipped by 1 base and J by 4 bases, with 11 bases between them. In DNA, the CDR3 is TGCGCCAGCAGCCAAGGGGGGCTGTATAATCAGCCCCAGCATTTT. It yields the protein CASSQGGLYNQPQHF.

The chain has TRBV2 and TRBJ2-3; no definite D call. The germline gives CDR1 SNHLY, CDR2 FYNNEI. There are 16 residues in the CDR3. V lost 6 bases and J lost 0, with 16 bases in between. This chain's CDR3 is CASRARPGRSTDTQYF. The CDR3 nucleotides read TGTGCCAGCAGGGCGCGTCCAGGTCGTAGCACAGATACGCAGTATTTT.

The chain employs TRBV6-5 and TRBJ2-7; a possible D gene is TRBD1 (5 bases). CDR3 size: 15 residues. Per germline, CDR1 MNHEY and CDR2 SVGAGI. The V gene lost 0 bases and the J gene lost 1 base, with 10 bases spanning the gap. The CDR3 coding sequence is TGTGCCAGCAGTTACTCAGGGGTAAGGTCCTACGAGCAGTACTTC. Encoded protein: CASSYSGVRSYEQYF.